Listed below are T cell receptor beta chains from one sample, sequenced in a study of Graves' ophthalmopathy and Graves' hyperthyroidism. One entry per CDR3 protein results from TCRdb running MiXCR on the multiplex PCR reads. The sample contains hundreds of thousands of distinct CDR3 sequences, about 40% of which appear only once. Material: peripheral blood. Receptors originate from an adult man with Graves' ophthalmopathy. Each CDR3 is given with its conserved first and last residue. D genes are given only for firm matches. A row's size may be missing; if present it is once, few, many or a size class.

CDR3nt: TGTGCCAGCAGTTACGGAAACTTCTACGAGCAGTACTTC; CDR3aa: CASSYGNFYEQYF; d_gene: NA; abundance: NA; j_gene: TRBJ2-7; v_gene: TRBV2
CDR3nt: TGTGCCAGTTCCGTGAGGGGAGGAGCTTTCTTT; CDR3aa: CASSVRGGAFF; d_gene: NA; abundance: many; j_gene: TRBJ1-1; v_gene: TRBV19
CDR3nt: TGTGCCAGCAGCCAAGTACAAGGGCCTGAGGGCTACACCTTC; CDR3aa: CASSQVQGPEGYTF; d_gene: NA; abundance: NA; j_gene: TRBJ1-2; v_gene: TRBV14
CDR3nt: TGTGCTAGTGGTCCCAACAGGGGCGGGCAGCCCCAGTACTTC; CDR3aa: CASGPNRGGQPQYF; d_gene: TRBD1; abundance: NA; j_gene: TRBJ2-5; v_gene: TRBV12-3/TRBV12-4
CDR3nt: TGTGCCAGCAGCTTAGGGAGTCATGGCTACACCTTC; CDR3aa: CASSLGSHGYTF; d_gene: NA; abundance: many; j_gene: TRBJ1-2; v_gene: TRBV7-8
CDR3nt: TGTGCCAGCAGCTTAGGCAGGGCAAACGGCTACACCTTC; CDR3aa: CASSLGRANGYTF; d_gene: NA; abundance: many; j_gene: TRBJ1-2; v_gene: TRBV7-9
CDR3nt: TGTGCCAGCAGCGTAAAGGGGACAGGGGTCACTGAAGCTTTCTTT; CDR3aa: CASSVKGTGVTEAFF; d_gene: TRBD1; abundance: many; j_gene: TRBJ1-1; v_gene: TRBV9
CDR3nt: TGTGCCACCAGCAGAACCGGGACAGAGAACACTGAAGCTTTCTTT; CDR3aa: CATSRTGTENTEAFF; d_gene: TRBD1; abundance: NA; j_gene: TRBJ1-1; v_gene: TRBV15
CDR3nt: TGTGCCAGCAGCCAAGTCAACAGGGGAATTTTCTACGAGCAGTACTTC; CDR3aa: CASSQVNRGIFYEQYF; d_gene: TRBD1; abundance: NA; j_gene: TRBJ2-7; v_gene: TRBV7-2
CDR3nt: TGTGCCAGCGGTTCGCCTGGGCGGACGAATTCACCCCTCCACTTT; CDR3aa: CASGSPGRTNSPLHF; d_gene: NA; abundance: many; j_gene: TRBJ1-6; v_gene: TRBV19
CDR3nt: TGTGCCAGTAGTATGGGGACAGGGGTGCCAAATTCACCCCTCCACTTT; CDR3aa: CASSMGTGVPNSPLHF; d_gene: TRBD1; abundance: NA; j_gene: TRBJ1-6; v_gene: TRBV19